The clone carrying this T cell receptor beta chain was seen a handful of times. The CDR3 covers 13 residues. The germline CDR1 and CDR2 sequences are MDHEN and SYDVKM. Trimming stripped 2 bases from V and 5 bases from J, with 10 bases between. These data are taken from a study of blood T cell repertoires in COVID-19. Sequencing was performed with immunoSEQ multiplex PCR; in TCRdb, only in-frame clones are kept and a portion is missing. The data hold 250,000 to 300,000 clones, with about 90% observed a single time. Sequences were obtained from peripheral blood. The receptor comes from a woman in her thirties with COVID-19, enrolled during active disease. The chain recombines TRBV28 with TRBJ2-7, with D possibly matching TRBD1 (6 bases). DNA for the CDR3: TGTGCCAGCAGTTTAGGACAGTCCAACGAGCAGTACTTC. Residues: CASSLGQSNEQYF.